This TCR beta chain was recorded in a study of shared clonotypes between healthy human individuals. Study results and limitations: Naive subsets typically showed greater estimated richness than memory subsets.

This clone has only a few counts. Antigen unknown. The CDR3 consists of 16 residues. Assay: immunoSEQ multiplex PCR; the TCRdb copy retains only in-frame clones and omits some. The sample lists fewer than 850,000 clones, about 78% occurring once. Sequenced input: memory CD4+ T cells sorted from blood. Indicated subset: CD45RA-negative fraction. V gene TRBV21-1 combines with J gene TRBJ1-1; TRBD1 is taken as the D call from the table, unchecked against the DNA. TRBV21-1 is assigned pseudogene status. The receptor's source is a woman in her 30s in good health. The CDR3 reads CASSQGSFLLNTEAFF. As DNA, the CDR3 is TGTGCCAGCAGCCAAGGCAGTTTCCTGCTGAACACTGAAGCTTTCTTT.